This T cell receptor beta chain was found in a study of blood T cell repertoires in COVID-19 (dated by TCRdb to 2020 to 2022). The study in broad terms: Samples covering the acute and convalescent phases of COVID-19 were provided by collaborators in the United States, Italy and Spain. The material from the prospective study consisted of cDNA or gDNA derived from T cells, B-cell-depleted T cells, or PBMCs. Subjects who had been exposed to COVID-19, were actively infected with it, or had recovered from it provided the deeply sampled blood TCRbeta repertoires that made up the dataset. A freely available public database, intended as a resource for researchers studying the immune response to SARS-CoV-2, is where the repertoires were released. The samples were drawn from two sources: the first 160 participants of the ongoing ImmuneRACE study, and 950 to 1,500 subjects contributed by 6 global collaborators. The sample metadata nearly always contained a de-identified subject ID, COVID-19 status, age in years and sex. Where available, HLA class I and class II types were taken from metadata supplied by the sample provider and were not determined by assay-based typing. What the authors observed across the whole study: The quantity of clinical and demographic metadata differed by source and by participant and was supplied without curation.

Participants in the prospective study were enrolled through a virtual design, were aged 18 to 89 years, and lived in 24 United States geographic areas. In the prospective study, participants were assigned to cohorts based on the clinical history participants reported in a screening survey and a study questionnaire. Recovered participants in ImmuneRACE Cohort 3 were defined as having two consecutive negative NP/OP PCR tests, clearance from a healthcare professional, or resolution of symptoms. In the prospective study, whole blood, serum and a nasopharyngeal or oropharyngeal swab were collected from each participant by mobile phlebotomists. Participants in the prospective study had the option to provide additional blood draws and questionnaires over a roughly 2-month period. Before DNA extraction, blood samples from the prospective study were shipped at room temperature or frozen. The germline V gene gives CDR1 as SNHLY and CDR2 as FYNNEI. Trimming removed 4 bases from V and 4 bases from J; the gene matches leave 2 bases unexplained. Spanning cysteine to phenylalanine, the CDR3 consists of 13 amino acids. The sequence is cut down to CDR3 DNA, 39 bases in frame from base 1.

As to this clone: Its antigen remains undetermined. No base qualities exist here, and no much larger clone lies one base off it.

TCRbeta CDR3 regions were amplified from genomic DNA by means of the immunoSEQ Assay, a bias-controlled multiplex PCR. As for the authors' bioinformatics: The number of nucleated cells in each sample was estimated by amplification of reference gene primers within the assay. To quantify the absolute abundance of each unique TCRbeta CDR3 rearrangement, sequence reads were collapsed and filtered. For each sample, productive Simpson clonality was calculated as the square root of Simpson's diversity index over productive rearrangements. Sourced from immuneACCESS, this table was stored by TCRdb with only in-frame sequences that have V and J called. A share of the clones is absent; for the studies checked, an unresolved V gene accounts for under half, and the remainder has no known explanation. That table gives V, J and clone size, and the DNA gave D and trimming. Within this sample are approximately 490,000 clones, with roughly nine tenths of them counted one time only. Roughly 8.5% of the sample lies in the top ten.

The clonotype was recovered from a woman aged 60-75 years who had recovered from COVID-19. The rearrangement joined TRBV2 to TRBJ2-7, with 9 middle bases fitting TRBD1. The sample taken for sequencing was PBMCs or T cells enriched from blood (not recorded which). The nucleotide sequence is TGTGCCAGCAGTGCACAGGGGGCGTACGAGCAGTACTTC. Protein translation: CASSAQGAYEQYF.